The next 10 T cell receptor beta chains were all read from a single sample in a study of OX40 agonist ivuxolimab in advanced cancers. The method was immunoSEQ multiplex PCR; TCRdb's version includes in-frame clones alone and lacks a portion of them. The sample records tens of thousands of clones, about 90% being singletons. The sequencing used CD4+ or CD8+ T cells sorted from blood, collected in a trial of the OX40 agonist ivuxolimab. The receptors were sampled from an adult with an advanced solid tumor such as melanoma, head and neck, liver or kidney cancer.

The DNA for the CDR3 is TGTGCCAGCAGCTCCTCCGACGGTTCCTACAATGAGCAGTTCTTC. It codes for CASSSSDGSYNEQFF. The chain combines TRBV7-2 with TRBJ2-1, with D unclear. Trimming cost V 4 bases and J 1 base, with 11 bases left between them. The CDR3 spans 15 residues. In germline, CDR1 is SGHTA, CDR2 FQGNSA.

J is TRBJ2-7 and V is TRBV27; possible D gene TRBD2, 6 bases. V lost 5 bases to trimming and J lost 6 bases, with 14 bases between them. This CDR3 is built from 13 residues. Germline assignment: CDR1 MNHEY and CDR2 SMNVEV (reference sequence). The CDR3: CASSGTAGIEQYF. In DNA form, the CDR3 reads TGTGCCAGCAGTGGGACCGCGGGGATCGAGCAGTACTTC.

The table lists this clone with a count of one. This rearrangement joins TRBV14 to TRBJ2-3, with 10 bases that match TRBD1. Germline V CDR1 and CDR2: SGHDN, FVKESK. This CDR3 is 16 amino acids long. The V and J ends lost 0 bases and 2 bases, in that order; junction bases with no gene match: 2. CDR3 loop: CASSQDGTGVTDTQYF. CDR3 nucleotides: TGTGCCAGCAGCCAAGACGGGACAGGGGTCACAGATACGCAGTATTTT.

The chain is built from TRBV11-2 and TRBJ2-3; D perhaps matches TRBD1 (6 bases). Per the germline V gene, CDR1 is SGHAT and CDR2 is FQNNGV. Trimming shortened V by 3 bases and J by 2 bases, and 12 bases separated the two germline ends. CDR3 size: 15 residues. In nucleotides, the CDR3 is TGTGCCAGCAGCTTCACGGACAGACCCACAGATACGCAGTATTTT. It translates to CASSFTDRPTDTQYF.

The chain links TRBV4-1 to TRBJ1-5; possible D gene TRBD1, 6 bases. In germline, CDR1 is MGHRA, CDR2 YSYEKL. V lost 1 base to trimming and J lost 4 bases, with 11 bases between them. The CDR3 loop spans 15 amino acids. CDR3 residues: CASSQVWGPNQPQHF. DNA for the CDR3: TGCGCCAGCAGCCAAGTGTGGGGGCCTAATCAGCCCCAGCATTTT.

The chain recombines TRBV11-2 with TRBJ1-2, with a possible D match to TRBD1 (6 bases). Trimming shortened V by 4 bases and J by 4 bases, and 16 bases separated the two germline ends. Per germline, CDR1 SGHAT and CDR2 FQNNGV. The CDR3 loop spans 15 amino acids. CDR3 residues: CASSSGQTQVYGYTF. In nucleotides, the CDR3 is TGTGCCAGCAGCTCCGGACAGACTCAGGTCTATGGCTACACCTTC.

The CDR3 loop is CSVEIPDQETQYF. For the CDR3, the DNA is TGCAGCGTTGAAATTCCGGATCAAGAGACCCAGTACTTC. This chain links TRBV29-1 with TRBJ2-5; D is undetermined. The ends were cut back, 2 bases at V and 2 bases at J, with 9 bases in the middle. Per germline, CDR1 SQVTM and CDR2 ANQGSEA. This CDR3 comprises 13 residues.

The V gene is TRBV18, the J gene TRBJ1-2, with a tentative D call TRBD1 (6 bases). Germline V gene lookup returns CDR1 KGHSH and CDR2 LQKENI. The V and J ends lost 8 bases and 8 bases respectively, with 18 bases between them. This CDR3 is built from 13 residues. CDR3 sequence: CASLEQGKTGYTF. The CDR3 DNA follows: TGTGCCAGCCTCGAACAGGGCAAAACCGGCTACACCTTC.

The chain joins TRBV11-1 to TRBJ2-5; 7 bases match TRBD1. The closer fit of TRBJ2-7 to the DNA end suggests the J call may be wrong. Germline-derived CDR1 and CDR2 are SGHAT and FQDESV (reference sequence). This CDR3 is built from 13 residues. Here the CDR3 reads CASSLDPGGEQYF. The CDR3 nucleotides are TGTGCCAGCAGCTTAGACCCAGGGGGCGAGCAGTACTTC.

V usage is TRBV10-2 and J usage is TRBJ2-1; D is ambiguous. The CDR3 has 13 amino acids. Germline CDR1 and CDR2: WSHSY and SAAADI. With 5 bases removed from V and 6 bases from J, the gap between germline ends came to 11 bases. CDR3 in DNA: TGCGCCAGCAGTTTTCCTAGTTCCAATGAGCAGTTCTTC. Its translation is CASSFPSSNEQFF.